This TCR beta chain was documented in a study of CD8 T cells in ankylosing spondylitis. General study results and limits: Some of these motif variants have turned up before, in reports on reactive arthritis synovial fluid and blood. CD8+ by phenotype, disease-linked clones were relatively rare in peripheral blood. A TCR beta motif of under ten highly homologous variants seemed to mark ankylosing spondylitis blood. Significantly higher representation of disease-linked clones was reported for matched ankylosing spondylitis synovial fluid.

The sample holds a few counts of this clonotype. Its antigen is as yet unknown. Each TCR beta library was made by quantitative 5'-RACE that incorporated molecular barcodes. TCRdb analysed the 5' RACE reads with MiXCR anew, one entry per CDR3 protein. Here the sample spans 200,000 to 250,000 distinct CDR3 sequences, about 6.7% being singletons. The sequencing sample was made of blood, either unsorted or a sorted T cell fraction (not recorded which). The receptor comes from a male donor with ankylosing spondylitis.

CDR3 sequence (DNA): TGTGCCACCAGCAGAGGAGGCGGGGAGCTGTTTTTT. As protein: CATSRGGGELFF. V is TRBV15 and J is TRBJ2-2; D call uncertain. The V end was cut by 1 base, the J end by 7 bases, with 4 bases between. The CDR3 runs to 12 residues. Germline values: CDR1 LNHNV, CDR2 YYDKDF (reference sequence).